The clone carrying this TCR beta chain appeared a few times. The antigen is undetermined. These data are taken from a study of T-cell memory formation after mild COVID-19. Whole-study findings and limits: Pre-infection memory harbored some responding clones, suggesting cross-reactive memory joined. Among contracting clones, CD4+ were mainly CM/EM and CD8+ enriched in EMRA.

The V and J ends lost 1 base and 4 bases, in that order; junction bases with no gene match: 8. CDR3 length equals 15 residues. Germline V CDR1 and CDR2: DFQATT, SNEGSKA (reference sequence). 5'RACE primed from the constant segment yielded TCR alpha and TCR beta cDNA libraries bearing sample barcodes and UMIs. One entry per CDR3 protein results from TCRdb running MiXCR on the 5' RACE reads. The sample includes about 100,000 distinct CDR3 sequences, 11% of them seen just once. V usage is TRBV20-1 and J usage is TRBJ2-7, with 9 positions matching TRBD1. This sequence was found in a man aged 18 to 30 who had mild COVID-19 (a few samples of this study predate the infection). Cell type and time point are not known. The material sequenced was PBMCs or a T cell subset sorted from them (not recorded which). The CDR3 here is CSARGPDRGVYEQYF. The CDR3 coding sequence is TGCAGTGCTAGAGGACCTGACAGGGGGGTATACGAGCAGTACTTC.